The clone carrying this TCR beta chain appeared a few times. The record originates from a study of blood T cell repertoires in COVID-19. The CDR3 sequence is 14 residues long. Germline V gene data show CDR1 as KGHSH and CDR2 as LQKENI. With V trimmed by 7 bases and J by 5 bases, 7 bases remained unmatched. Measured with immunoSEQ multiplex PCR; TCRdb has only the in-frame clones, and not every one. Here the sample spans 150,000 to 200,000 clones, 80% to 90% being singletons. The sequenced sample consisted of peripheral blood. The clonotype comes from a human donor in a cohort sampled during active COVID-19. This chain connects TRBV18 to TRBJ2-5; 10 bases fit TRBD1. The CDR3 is CASLRDRGSETQYF. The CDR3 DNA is TGTGCCAGCTTGCGGGACAGGGGATCCGAGACCCAGTACTTC. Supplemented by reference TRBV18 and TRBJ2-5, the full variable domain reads NAGVMQNPRHLVRRRGQEARLRCSPMKGHSHVYWYRQLPEEGLKFMVYLQKENIIDESGMPKERFSAEFPKEGPSILRIQQVVRGDSAAYFCASLRDRGSETQYFGPGTRLLVL.